This T cell receptor (beta chain) is from a study of T cell responses to AZD1222 COVID-19 vaccine. Turning to the study itself: Pooling was applied to second doses at about 4 or about 12 weeks.

Profiling relied on immunoSEQ multiplex PCR, and the TCRdb table lists in-frame clones only, not all of them. The sample contains 72,000 or so clones, about 85% of which appear only once. Sequencing used peripheral blood, obtained on day 0 of AZD1222 vaccination. This TCR was sampled from an adult in good health.

The DNA of the CDR3 is TGTGCCAGCAGCTTATTGGGTTACAGCGACAATCAGCCCCAGCATTTT. Amino acid sequence: CASSLLGYSDNQPQHF. V gene TRBV7-2 combines with J gene TRBJ1-5; D remains unclear. V dropped 2 bases and J dropped 3 bases, with 14 bases sitting between them. There are 16 residues in the CDR3. Per germline, CDR1 SGHTA and CDR2 FQGNSA. Full variable domain (outside the CDR3, taken from reference TRBV7-2 and TRBJ1-5): GAGVSQSPSNKVTEKGKDVELRCDPISGHTALYWYRQSLGQGLEFLIYFQGNSAPDKSGLPSDRFSAERTGGSVSTLTIQRTQQEDSAVYLCASSLLGYSDNQPQHFGDGTRLSIL.